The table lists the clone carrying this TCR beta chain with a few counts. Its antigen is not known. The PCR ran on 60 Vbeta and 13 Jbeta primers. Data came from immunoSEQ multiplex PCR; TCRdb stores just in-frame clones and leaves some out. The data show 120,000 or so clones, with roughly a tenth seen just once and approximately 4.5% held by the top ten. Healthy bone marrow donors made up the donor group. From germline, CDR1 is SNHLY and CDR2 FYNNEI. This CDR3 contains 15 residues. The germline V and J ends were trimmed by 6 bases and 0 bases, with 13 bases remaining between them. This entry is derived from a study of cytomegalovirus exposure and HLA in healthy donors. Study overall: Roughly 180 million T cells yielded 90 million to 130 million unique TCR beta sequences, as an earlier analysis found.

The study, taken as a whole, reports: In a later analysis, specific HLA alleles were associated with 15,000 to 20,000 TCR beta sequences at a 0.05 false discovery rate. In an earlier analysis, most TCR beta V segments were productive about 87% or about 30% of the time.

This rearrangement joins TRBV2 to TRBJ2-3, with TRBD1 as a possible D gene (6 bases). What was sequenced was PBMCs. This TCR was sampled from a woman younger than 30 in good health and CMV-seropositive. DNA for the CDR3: TGTGCCAGCAGCGTTCAGGGGATCAGCACAGATACGCAGTATTTT. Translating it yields CASSVQGISTDTQYF. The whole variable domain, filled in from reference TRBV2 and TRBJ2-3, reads EPEVTQTPSHQVTQMGQEVILRCVPISNHLYFYWYRQILGQKVEFLVSFYNNEISEKSEIFDDQFSVERPDGSNFTLKIRSTKLEDSAMYFCASSVQGISTDTQYFGPGTRLTVL.